This T cell receptor (beta chain) came from a study of metastatic and nonmetastatic thyroid tumors. Study background: Both malignant and benign thyroid patients supplied peripheral blood and tumor or nodule tissue samples, across which the repertoires of these patients were then compared.

TCRdb redid the clone calls on the PCR reads using MiXCR. The sample contains around 46,000 clones, about 20% of which appear only once. The CDR3 runs to 15 residues. From germline, CDR1 is DFQATT and CDR2 SNEGSKA (reference sequence). This clone occurred many times. A clone one base away is much larger, so this may be a read error. There were no patients who had received any treatment before thyroid surgery. The source is a male donor with papillary thyroid cancer or a benign thyroid nodule (not recorded which). Some clones in this sample may be carry-over from other donors' samples. The material sequenced was blood. This rearrangement joins TRBV20-1 to TRBJ1-4, with 12 bases lining up with TRBD1. The CDR3 region is CSAGEPGQGAKKLFF. The DNA of the CDR3 is TGCAGTGCTGGAGAGCCGGGACAGGGGGCGAAAAAACTGTTTTTT.